The 26 T cell receptor beta chains below were found in one sample sequenced in a study of multiple sclerosis patients with progressive multifocal leukoencephalopathy. Clones were read by immunoSEQ multiplex PCR, and TCRdb kept only the in-frame ones, dropping some. This table holds approximately 31,000 clones, around 91% found once. Time point given: before natalizumab initiation. The sample taken for sequencing was PBMCs. The receptor set was obtained from a human donor with multiple sclerosis.

The chain couples TRBV5-5 to TRBJ1-2; weak D call: TRBD1 (5 bases). The V end was cut by 2 bases, the J end by 4 bases, with 12 bases between. The CDR3 loop spans 14 amino acids. Per the germline V gene, CDR1 is SGHKS and CDR2 is YYEKEE (reference sequence). The CDR3 DNA reads as TGTGCCAGCAGCTTCCAGGGACGGATCTATGGCTACACCTTC. It specifies CASSFQGRIYGYTF.

The CDR3 loop reads CASGTEGAGANVLTF. Here the CDR3 DNA reads TGTGCCAGCGGCACTGAGGGAGCTGGGGCCAACGTCCTGACTTTC. The genes are TRBV4-2 and TRBJ2-6; D possibly corresponds to TRBD2 (5 bases). In germline, CDR1 is LGHNA, CDR2 YNFKEQ. This CDR3 contains 15 residues. The germline V and J ends were trimmed by 8 bases and 2 bases, with 13 bases remaining between them.

V is TRBV6-6 and J is TRBJ1-2; D ambiguous. The V end was cut by 7 bases, the J end by 0 bases, with 12 bases between. Looked up from germline, CDR1 is MNHNY and CDR2 is SVGAGI (reference sequence). The CDR3 is made up of 14 amino acids. CDR3 sequence reads: CASTYLRSNYGYTF. The CDR3 region has the DNA TGTGCCAGCACCTACCTTCGATCTAACTATGGCTACACCTTC.

The CDR3 nucleotides are TGTGCCAGCAGCCAACTAGATACCGGCCTCTCTGGAAACACCATATATTTT. Protein sequence: CASSQLDTGLSGNTIYF. V is TRBV4-2 and J is TRBJ1-3; no reliable D call. The V gene lost 2 bases and the J gene lost 0 bases, with 14 bases spanning the gap. The CDR3 spans 17 residues. Germline values: CDR1 LGHNA, CDR2 YNFKEQ.

J is TRBJ2-2 and V is TRBV18; D not certain. Per the germline V gene, CDR1 is KGHSH and CDR2 is LQKENI. Trimming left V 6 bases short and J 0 bases short, with 11 bases between. The CDR3 loop spans 15 amino acids. The CDR3 bases are TGTGCCAGCTCCCGAAGTGTAGCGAACACCGGGGAGCTGTTTTTT. Amino acids: CASSRSVANTGELFF. Drawing the rest from reference TRBV18 and TRBJ2-2, the complete variable domain is NAGVMQNPRHLVRRRGQEARLRCSPMKGHSHVYWYRQLPEEGLKFMVYLQKENIIDESGMPKERFSAEFPKEGPSILRIQQVVRGDSAAYFCASSRSVANTGELFFGEGSRLTVL.

The chain recombines TRBV19 with TRBJ1-1; 8 nucleotides match TRBD1. J was trimmed by 4 bases and V by 1 base; bases with no gene match: 8. The CDR3 contains 16 residues. The V gene's germline CDR1 is LNHDA and CDR2 SQIVND (reference sequence). CDR3: CASSIGGQGARTEAFF. The CDR3, as DNA: TGTGCCAGTAGTATAGGAGGGCAGGGGGCACGCACTGAAGCTTTCTTT.

This chain links TRBV4-1 with TRBJ1-1, with D unresolved. Trimming removed 0 bases from V and 1 base from J, with 9 bases in between. From germline, CDR1 is MGHRA and CDR2 YSYEKL. There are 15 residues in the CDR3. DNA of the CDR3: TGCGCCAGCAGCCAAGATGAATTCAAGAACACTGAAGCTTTCTTT. Translation gives CASSQDEFKNTEAFF.

In this sample, this clone turned up once. CDR3 DNA sequence: TGTGCCAGCAGTGAGGAGGGACTACGTTCCAATGAGCAGTTCTTC. Residues: CASSEEGLRSNEQFF. This chain joins TRBV6-1 and TRBJ2-1; 7 bases line up with TRBD2. Per the germline V gene, CDR1 is MNHNS and CDR2 is SASEGT. With 3 bases clipped from V and 6 bases from J, the junction kept 8 bases outside the gene matches. This CDR3 has 15 residues.

This chain connects TRBV5-1 to TRBJ1-2, with D hard to call. V was clipped by 1 base and J by 4 bases, with 14 bases between them. The CDR3 runs to 15 residues. From germline, CDR1 is SGHRS and CDR2 YFSETQ. The CDR3: CASSLLVGSSYGYTF. As DNA, the CDR3 is TGCGCCAGCAGCTTGTTGGTCGGATCGTCCTATGGCTACACCTTC.

The chain combines TRBV9 with TRBJ2-3; the D is unclear. The CDR3 contains 13 residues. V was trimmed by 0 bases and J by 4 bases, leaving 6 bases between them. Germline lookup yields CDR1 SGDLS and CDR2 YYNGEE. The CDR3 loop is CASSVAASDTQYF. CDR3 nucleotide sequence: TGTGCCAGCAGCGTAGCAGCCTCAGATACGCAGTATTTT.

The chain links TRBV19 to TRBJ1-2; D is possibly TRBD1 (5 bases). V was trimmed by 3 bases and J by 0 bases, leaving 11 bases between them. The CDR3 is 15 amino acids. Germline V lookup: CDR1 LNHDA, CDR2 SQIVND (reference sequence). The CDR3 region is CASSIFDRANYGYTF. In DNA, the CDR3 is TGTGCCAGTAGTATCTTCGACAGAGCTAACTATGGCTACACCTTC.

Only a few counts were recorded for this clone. One junction end does not reproduce the germline sequence, and a read error may be involved. The gene calls are TRBV10-3 and TRBJ1-5; D ambiguous. The germline CDR1 and CDR2 sequences are ENHRY and SYGVKD. CDR3 length equals 13 residues. CDR3: CAIRESELEPQHF. Written as DNA, the CDR3 is TGTGCCATCCGTGAATCAGAATTGGAGCCCCAGCATTTT.

The chain recombines TRBV5-1 with TRBJ2-4, with D tentatively TRBD1 or TRBD2 (5 bases each). This CDR3 has 16 amino acids. V gave up 2 bases and J gave up 8 bases, with 20 bases separating them. Germline CDR1 and CDR2: SGHRS and YFSETQ. The CDR3 sequence: CASSFEGSTGGYIQYF. CDR3 nucleotide sequence: TGCGCCAGCAGCTTTGAGGGGTCCACGGGCGGGTACATTCAGTACTTC.

The chain employs TRBV6-5 and TRBJ2-7; 9 positions match TRBD2. J gave up 1 base and V 2 bases, and 3 bases lay outside the gene matches. CDR3 length: 15 residues. Germline V gene data show CDR1 as MNHEY and CDR2 as SVGAGI. The CDR3 loop reads CASSYLAGGSYEQYF. The CDR3 nucleotides are TGTGCCAGCAGTTACCTGGCGGGAGGGTCCTACGAGCAGTACTTC.

V usage is TRBV27 and J usage is TRBJ1-1; weak D call: TRBD1 (5 bases). The CDR3 is 12 amino acids. Per germline, CDR1 MNHEY and CDR2 SMNVEV (reference sequence). Trimming left V 5 bases short and J 11 bases short, with 15 bases between. The CDR3 coding sequence is TGTGCCAGCAGTGAGGTTGTAGGGGTGGCTTTCTTT. It translates to CASSEVVGVAFF.

This chain uses TRBV6-5 with TRBJ1-5, with D possibly TRBD1 on 5 matching bases. The V gene lost 8 bases and the J gene lost 4 bases, with 15 bases spanning the gap. Germline CDR1 MNHEY, CDR2 SVGAGI. The CDR3 runs to 14 residues. CDR3 nucleotide sequence: TGTGCCAGCGCAACAACAGGTTCAAATCAGCCCCAGCATTTT. Translated, it gives CASATTGSNQPQHF.

The rearrangement links TRBV7-9 to TRBJ2-1; D remains ambiguous. Trimming shortened V by 5 bases and J by 8 bases, and 7 bases separated the two germline ends. The CDR3 extends over 11 amino acids. Germline V gene lookup returns CDR1 SEHNR and CDR2 FQNEAQ (reference sequence). CDR3 region: CASSVSYEQFF. CDR3 nucleotides: TGTGCCAGCAGCGTCAGCTATGAGCAGTTCTTC.

This clone has just one count. One end of the junction does not line up with germline, which may come from a read error. V is TRBV7-7 and J is TRBJ2-2; D gene ambiguous. CDR1 and CDR2 (germline): SSHAT, FNYEAQ (reference sequence). The CDR3 has 16 amino acids. For the CDR3, the DNA is TGTGCTAGCAGCCCCTCCCCGAGCCCGAACACCGGGGAGCTGTTTTTT. This gives the protein CASSPSPSPNTGELFF.

This clone showed up just once. The V call is TRBV27, the J call TRBJ2-3, with TRBD2 matching over 7 bases. V was pared by 3 bases and J by 0 bases, with 3 bases of the junction left unmatched. From germline, CDR1 is MNHEY and CDR2 SMNVEV (reference sequence). The CDR3 is made up of 15 amino acids. The CDR3 loop reads CASSLGRASTDTQYF. The CDR3 DNA reads as TGTGCCAGCAGTTTGGGGAGGGCTAGCACAGATACGCAGTATTTT.

The chain recombines TRBV5-1 with TRBJ1-3, with 9 bases identical to TRBD1. This CDR3 is built from 16 residues. Germline CDR1 SGHRS, CDR2 YFSETQ. J was trimmed by 2 bases and V by 4 bases; bases with no gene match: 7. The CDR3 reads CASSRDRERPGNTIYF. The CDR3 region has the DNA TGCGCCAGCAGCCGGGACAGGGAGCGGCCTGGAAACACCATATATTTT.

The chain joins TRBV6-6 to TRBJ2-1, with 9 positions matching TRBD1. CDR1 is MNHNY and CDR2 is SVGAGI in the germline V gene (reference sequence). The trim removed 2 bases at V and 8 bases at J, leaving 10 bases unmatched. The length of the CDR3 is 16 residues. This chain's CDR3 is CASSYLGQGFKDEQFF. The CDR3, as DNA: TGTGCCAGCAGTTACCTAGGACAGGGGTTCAAGGATGAGCAGTTCTTC.

As DNA, the CDR3 is TGTGCCAGCAGCCAAGTTGGAAACACCGGGGAGCTGTTTTTT. It codes for CASSQVGNTGELFF. The chain has TRBV11-3 and TRBJ2-2; D unclear. This CDR3 is 14 amino acids long. Trimming left V 5 bases short and J 2 bases short, with 9 bases between. The V gene's germline CDR1 is SGHNT and CDR2 YENEEA.

The genes are TRBV4-2 and TRBJ2-2, with D possibly TRBD2 on 6 matching bases. CDR1 and CDR2 from the germline V gene are LGHNA and YNFKEQ. This CDR3 has 16 amino acids. The V and J ends lost 0 bases and 6 bases respectively, with 14 bases between them. The CDR3 here is CASSQDRTTVSGELFF. In nucleotides, the CDR3 is TGTGCCAGCAGCCAAGATCGGACTACCGTCTCCGGGGAGCTGTTTTTT.

The genes are TRBV18 and TRBJ2-7; TRBD2 might be the D (8 bases). The germline V and J ends were trimmed by 10 bases and 4 bases, with 14 bases remaining between them. This CDR3 spans 12 amino acids. Germline values: CDR1 KGHSH, CDR2 LQKENI. CDR3 amino acids: CATGGTAYEQYF. The CDR3 DNA is TGTGCCACGGGGGGGACAGCATACGAGCAGTACTTC.

V is TRBV21-1 and J is TRBJ2-6; the D call of TRBD1 is as the table states it, not checked on the DNA. TRBV21-1 is assigned pseudogene status. CDR3 size: 18 residues. This chain's CDR3 is CASRGGTAVLSGANVLTF. DNA of the CDR3: TGTGCCAGCAGGGGCGGGACAGCTGTTCTCTCTGGGGCCAACGTCCTGACTTTC.

The chain carries TRBV7-2 and TRBJ2-3, with D perhaps assigned TRBD1 or TRBD2 (5 bases each). The CDR3 has 16 residues. Per germline, CDR1 SGHTA and CDR2 FQGNSA. Trimming removed 4 bases from V and 9 bases from J, with 23 bases in between. The CDR3 protein is CASSSQRPGTGDTQYF. CDR3 coding DNA: TGTGCCAGCAGCTCCCAACGACCCGGGACCGGGGACACGCAGTATTTT.